These 23 T cell receptor beta chains originate from one sample sequenced in a study of blood T cell repertoires in COVID-19. The repertoire was sequenced with immunoSEQ multiplex PCR; TCRdb's copy has only in-frame clones and lacks some. This sample carries roughly 200,000 clones, 85% to 90% of them seen once, and the ten largest clones take under 6.5%. The sample taken for sequencing was peripheral blood. The source of these receptors is a man between 40 and 49 years old with active or convalescent COVID-19.

This clone was seen a single time. The CDR3 region is CASSVGQGMAWGYTF. The CDR3 DNA is TGTGCCAGCAGCGTAGGACAGGGGATGGCGTGGGGCTACACCTTC. V and J are TRBV9 and TRBJ1-2, with 8 bases lining up with TRBD1. This CDR3 has 15 residues. Germline V gene data show CDR1 as SGDLS and CDR2 as YYNGEE. Germline trimming cut 0 bases from V and 8 bases from J; bases unmatched to any gene: 9.

The chain links TRBV5-1 to TRBJ1-1, with 9 bases identical to TRBD1. Trimming removed 0 bases from V and 6 bases from J; junction bases left unmatched: 6. This CDR3 is built from 15 residues. Germline lookup yields CDR1 SGHRS and CDR2 YFSETQ. As DNA, the CDR3 is TGCGCCAGCAGCTTGGCCGGGACAGGGTTCGCTGAAGCTTTCTTT. Amino acids: CASSLAGTGFAEAFF. Combining the CDR3 with reference TRBV5-1 and TRBJ1-1 gives the whole variable domain KAGVTQTPRYLIKTRGQQVTLSCSPISGHRSVSWYQQTPGQGLQFLFEYFSETQRNKGNFPGRFSGRQFSNSRSEMNVSTLELGDSALYLCASSLAGTGFAEAFFGQGTRLTVV.

The chain joins TRBV25-1 to TRBJ2-5; 9 bases fit TRBD1. V dropped 2 bases and J dropped 4; count of bases not matched to a gene: 5. The CDR3 is 15 amino acids. Germline-derived CDR1 and CDR2 are MGHDK and SYGVNS. CDR3 DNA sequence: TGTGCCAGCAGTGAAGGTGGGACAGGGAGAGAGACCCAGTACTTC. Amino acids: CASSEGGTGRETQYF.

V is TRBV3-1 (or the pseudogene TRBV3-2) and J is TRBJ2-1, with D hard to call. This CDR3 contains 13 residues. Per germline, CDR1 LGHDT and CDR2 YNNKEL (reference sequence). Trimming removed 3 bases from V and 7 bases from J, with 10 bases in between. CDR3 nucleotides: TGTGCCAGCAGCCATGGTCTCAGGAATGAGCAGTTCTTC. It translates to CASSHGLRNEQFF.

This chain joins TRBV7-9 and TRBJ1-2; D is uncertain. The CDR3 has 15 residues. V was cut by 5 bases and J by 1 base, with 14 bases left in between. Germline CDR1 and CDR2: SEHNR and FQNEAQ (reference sequence). The CDR3 region is CASSLVATDNYGYTF. The CDR3 DNA is TGTGCCAGCAGCCTAGTAGCTACGGATAACTATGGCTACACCTTC.

V and J are TRBV19 and TRBJ1-5, with D possibly TRBD1 on 5 matching bases. CDR3 length equals 15 residues. V lost 4 bases and J lost 1, with 11 bases in between. Germline loops: CDR1 LNHDA, CDR2 SQIVND (reference sequence). The CDR3 loop reads CASSKRGQSNQPQHF. CDR3 coding DNA: TGTGCCAGTAGTAAAAGGGGTCAAAGCAATCAGCCCCAGCATTTT. Filled out from reference TRBV19 and TRBJ1-5, the complete variable domain reads DGGITQSPKYLFRKEGQNVTLSCEQNLNHDAMYWYRQDPGQGLRLIYYSQIVNDFQKGDIAEGYSVSREKKESFPLTVTSAQKNPTAFYLCASSKRGQSNQPQHFGDGTRLSIL.

The V call is TRBV5-1, the J call TRBJ2-7; D possibly corresponds to TRBD2 (6 bases). This CDR3 comprises 15 residues. The V gene lost 1 base and the J gene lost 6 bases, with 17 bases spanning the gap. In germline, CDR1 is SGHRS, CDR2 YFSETQ. Here the CDR3 DNA reads TGCGCCAGCAGCTTGACCGGAGGGGTCGGATCCGAGCAGTACTTC. This codes for CASSLTGGVGSEQYF.

The chain links TRBV28 to TRBJ1-1; TRBD1 is a possible D gene (6 bases). Germline V gives CDR1 MDHEN, CDR2 SYDVKM. The CDR3 runs 15 residues. Trimming pared 7 bases from V and 3 bases from J, leaving 18 bases between. The CDR3 here is CASNSQGKGYTEAFF. The CDR3 nucleotides are TGTGCCAGCAACTCGCAGGGGAAGGGGTACACTGAAGCTTTCTTT.

The CDR3 protein is CASSLRAGGLGYEQYF. The CDR3, as DNA: TGTGCCAGCAGCCTCAGAGCGGGGGGTTTGGGCTACGAGCAGTACTTC. The chain uses TRBV3-1 (or the pseudogene TRBV3-2) and TRBJ2-7; 9 positions agree with TRBD2. The germline gives CDR1 LGHDT, CDR2 YNNKEL (reference sequence). Trimming took 4 bases from V and 3 from J; bases not matched to a gene: 10. The CDR3 has 16 residues.

The chain recombines TRBV14 with TRBJ1-1; tentative D call: TRBD1 (6 bases). This CDR3 region has 13 residues. The V gene's germline CDR1 is SGHDN and CDR2 FVKESK. V lost 0 bases to trimming and J lost 10 bases, with 12 bases between them. CDR3 sequence reads: CASSQDWRGGAFF. The CDR3 DNA follows: TGTGCCAGCAGCCAAGATTGGAGAGGGGGAGCTTTCTTT.

On this clone: Sequence at one end of the junction differs from germline and may be a read error. The gene calls are TRBV19 and TRBJ1-2; D remains ambiguous. CDR1 and CDR2 from the germline V gene are LNHDA and SQIVND (reference sequence). The CDR3 extends over 13 amino acids. The CDR3 coding sequence is TGTGCCAGCAGTACCCCGGGAACGAGGGGCTACACCTTC. Protein sequence: CASSTPGTRGYTF.

Remarks on this clone: The sample contains more than one DNA sequence encoding this CDR3. V gene TRBV11-2 combines with J gene TRBJ1-4; D perhaps matches TRBD1 (5 bases). Germline CDR1 and CDR2: SGHAT and FQNNGV. The CDR3 has 14 residues. Trimming left V 5 bases short and J 5 bases short, with 12 bases between. CDR3 coding DNA: TGTGCCAGCAGCCAGGGACTGAGGAATGAAAAACTGTTTTTT. It yields the protein CASSQGLRNEKLFF.

The chain recombines TRBV28 with TRBJ1-4, with 10 bases identical to TRBD1. Germline loops: CDR1 MDHEN, CDR2 SYDVKM. With 3 bases clipped from V and 5 bases from J, the junction kept 3 bases outside the gene matches. The CDR3 runs 15 residues. The CDR3 region is CASSFWDRGNEKLFF. In DNA, the CDR3 is TGTGCCAGCAGTTTTTGGGACAGGGGCAATGAAAAACTGTTTTTT.

V and J are TRBV6-2 or TRBV6-3 and TRBJ1-1; TRBD1 might be the D (6 bases). The CDR3 runs to 14 residues. V dropped 4 bases and J dropped 1 base, with 10 bases sitting between them. Germline-derived CDR1 and CDR2 are MNHEY and SVGEGT. Here the CDR3 reads CASSFRGPNTEAFF. For the CDR3, the DNA is TGTGCCAGCAGTTTCAGGGGCCCGAACACTGAAGCTTTCTTT.

The chain recombines TRBV7-3 with TRBJ1-1, with D unresolved. The CDR3 runs to 13 residues. V lost 4 bases and J 5 bases, leaving 11 bases between the germline ends. Germline V gene sequence: CDR1 SGHTA, CDR2 FQGTGA. The CDR3 nucleotides are TGTGCCAGCAGCTACGATAGAGCTACTGAAGCTTTCTTT. This encodes CASSYDRATEAFF. Full variable domain (missing parts from reference TRBV7-3 and TRBJ1-1): GAGVSQTPSNKVTEKGKYVELRCDPISGHTALYWYRQSLGQGPEFLIYFQGTGAADDSGLPNDRFFAVRPEGSVSTLKIQRTERGDSAVYLCASSYDRATEAFFGQGTRLTVV.

J is TRBJ2-5 and V is TRBV7-2; TRBD2 aligns across 7 bases. CDR1 is SGHTA, CDR2 FQGNSA, per germline. The CDR3 consists of 17 residues. The trim removed 3 bases at V and 2 bases at J, leaving 12 bases unmatched. As DNA, the CDR3 is TGTGCCAGCAGCTTCCGATTTGGGGCTAGCGGTCAAGAGACCCAGTACTTC. Protein product: CASSFRFGASGQETQYF.

The chain couples TRBV28 to TRBJ2-2, with TRBD2 matching 8 bases. V lost 5 bases, J lost 6 bases, and 11 bases stayed unmatched. The CDR3 consists of 16 residues. Germline CDR1 reads MDHEN; CDR2 reads SYDVKM. In nucleotides, the CDR3 is TGTGCCAGCAGTGCTCCGGGACTAGTAAGCCCCGGGGAGCTGTTTTTT. Its protein is CASSAPGLVSPGELFF.

The table lists this clone with a few counts. The V gene is TRBV28, the J gene TRBJ1-5; 8 bases map to TRBD1. Germline trimming cut 3 bases from V and 1 base from J; bases unmatched to any gene: 2. From germline, CDR1 is MDHEN and CDR2 SYDVKM. This CDR3 contains 15 residues. The CDR3 protein is CASSFDRGSNQPQHF. The DNA of the CDR3 is TGTGCCAGCAGTTTTGACAGGGGCAGCAATCAGCCCCAGCATTTT.

V is TRBV29-1 and J is TRBJ2-1; weak D call: TRBD2 (6 bases). Germline CDR1 and CDR2: SQVTM and ANQGSEA. V lost 6 bases and J lost 9, with 9 bases in between. The CDR3 has 10 amino acids. CDR3 loop: CSVIAAEQFF. In DNA form, the CDR3 reads TGCAGCGTGATAGCGGCTGAGCAGTTCTTC.

The gene calls are TRBV6-5 and TRBJ1-2; D is ambiguous. Germline CDR1 MNHEY, CDR2 SVGAGI. Trimming took off 6 bases at V and 4 bases at J, with 15 bases between the two ends. The CDR3 has 14 amino acids. The CDR3 here is CASRRNREFYGYTF. In DNA, the CDR3 is TGTGCCAGCAGGCGTAACCGGGAGTTCTATGGCTACACCTTC.

The chain is built from TRBV6-5 and TRBJ1-1; maybe TRBD1 (6 bases). The CDR3 has 14 amino acids. Per the germline V gene, CDR1 is MNHEY and CDR2 is SVGAGI. V lost 10 bases, J lost 0 bases, and 15 bases lay in between. The CDR3 protein is CATNLGDMNTEAFF. DNA of the CDR3: TGTGCCACCAATCTGGGGGACATGAACACTGAAGCTTTCTTT.

The rearrangement joins TRBV27 to TRBJ2-1; TRBD2 matches 8 bases. J lost 6 bases, V lost 1 base, and 5 bases had no gene match. Germline V gene sequence: CDR1 MNHEY, CDR2 SMNVEV (reference sequence). The CDR3 length is 15 residues. CDR3 sequence reads: CASSLYGGGPNEQFF. Written as DNA, the CDR3 is TGTGCCAGCAGTTTATACGGGGGGGGTCCCAATGAGCAGTTCTTC.

This chain uses TRBV7-5 with TRBJ2-7; the table calls TRBD2, which could not be checked here. TRBV7-5 is flagged as a pseudogene. This CDR3 comprises 16 residues. The DNA for the CDR3 is TGTGCCAGAAGCTTATTACCGCCGAAGAGCTCCTACGAGCAGTACTTC. Its translation is CARSLLPPKSSYEQYF.